This T cell receptor beta chain is from a study of T cells expressing NK-cell markers. Study context: The study drew TCR beta repertoires from sorted CD3+CD56+NKG2C+, CD3+CD56+NKG2C- and CD3+CD56-NKG2C+ T cells. General observations from the study: Certain NKG2C+ T cell clones were expanded, and their HCMV specificity remained unclear. Five or six of the donors carried dominant NKG2C+ clonotypes that took up roughly 1.0-8% of their CD8+ T cells.

One entry per CDR3 protein, without DNA, is what TCRdb gives after re-calling the 5' RACE reads. This sample lists under 200,000 distinct CDR3 sequences; its ten largest clones have about 18%. This CDR3 spans 17 amino acids. The germline V gene encodes CDR1 SGHDT and CDR2 YYEEEE. Points on this clonotype: Its matching antigen is unknown.

The rearrangement uses TRBV5-6 and TRBJ2-5; with no DNA, the TCRdb D assignment of TRBD1 cannot be verified. The material sequenced was blood T cells: a sorted CD56 or NKG2C T cell subset, CD4+ or CD8+ T cells, or bulk PBMC T cells (not recorded which). This receptor was identified in a woman aged 18-70 years in good health. CDR3 protein: CASSLPPPGPLQETQYF. Based on the CDR3 plus reference TRBV5-6 and TRBJ2-5, the full variable domain is DAGVTQSPTHLIKTRGQQVTLRCSPKSGHDTVSWYQQALGQGPQFIFQYYEEEERQRGNFPDRFSGHQFPNYSSELNVNALLLGDSALYLCASSLPPPGPLQETQYFGPGTRLLVL.